This record concerns one TCR beta chain sequence. Other DNA sequences in this sample translate to the same CDR3. This sample was taken from a study of Ad26.COV2.S vaccination and SARS-CoV-2 variants. Treatment given: roughly 20 received Ad26.COV2.S at low or high dose, single or two shots; about 5 received placebo; per-sample allocation not given. Each sample was drawn 63 days after the first injection (of vaccine or placebo). Within Boston, the person who donated was an adult of 18-55 years. Generated by immunoSEQ multiplex PCR, the TCRdb table keeps only in-frame clones and is missing some. This table has around 300,000 clones, roughly 88% appearing once. Trimming took 0 bases from V and 0 from J, leaving 3 bases between them. This CDR3 is 13 amino acids long. Germline lookup yields CDR1 SGHRS and CDR2 YFSETQ.

This TCR came from a person aged 18-65 years who received the Ad26.COV2.S COVID-19 vaccine or a placebo. J is TRBJ1-1 and V is TRBV5-1; no firm D call. The sample consisted of peripheral blood, taken in a trial of Ad26.COV2.S vaccine versus placebo. The CDR3 here is CASSLALNTEAFF. The DNA for the CDR3 is TGCGCCAGCAGCTTGGCCCTGAACACTGAAGCTTTCTTT.